This TCR beta chain was identified in a study of shared clonotypes between healthy human individuals. The overall study: There were three CD4 naive, three CD4 memory, two CD8 naive and one CD8 memory plates per donor.

Findings of the study overall: It was expected that sequencing depth would affect clonotype sharing among donors.

Comments on this clone: Its antigen remains unknown.

Germline V gene lookup returns CDR1 SGHDN and CDR2 FVKESK. The CDR3 spans 14 residues. The V and J ends lost 4 bases and 4 bases respectively, with 13 bases between them. Clones were read by immunoSEQ multiplex PCR, and TCRdb kept only the in-frame ones, dropping some. This sample has over a million clones, with approximately 80% found just once. The TCR comes from a man aged 18 to 29 in good health. Some clones in this sample may be carry-over from other donors' samples. The sample comprised memory CD4+ T cells from PBMCs. Subset meaning: CD45RA-negative fraction. The V and J genes are TRBV14 and TRBJ1-1, with D perhaps matching TRBD1 (5 bases). The CDR3 loop is CASSPVAGFTEAFF. The CDR3 bases are TGTGCCAGCAGCCCGGTAGCAGGGTTCACTGAAGCTTTCTTT.